These T cell receptor beta chains were read from a single sample in a study of identical twins. TCRdb used MiXCR to reprocess the 5' RACE reads, holding one entry per CDR3 protein. The profile shows 240,000 or so distinct CDR3 sequences, about 7% of them singletons. The same data also went into a second study, on yellow fever vaccine responses in identical twins.

Sequenced: memory (CD45RO+) T cells sorted from blood. These receptors all stem from a woman under 30 in good health. Both conserved end residues are part of each CDR3. The order of the fields is clone size, J gene, V gene, D gene, CDR3 DNA, CDR3 protein. D genes are given only for firm matches. Only some rows state a clone size, as once, few, many or a class for expanded clones.

many TRBJ2-5 TRBV5-1 - TGCGCCAGCAGCGTTATGGGGGGGCTCCAAGAGACCCAGTACTTC CASSVMGGLQETQYF
many TRBJ2-1 TRBV28 TRBD2 TGTGCCAGCAGTCCCGCTGGGGGGGGGGCCTACAATGAGCAGTTCTTC CASSPAGGGAYNEQFF
- TRBJ1-5 TRBV2 - TGTGCCAGCGGGAGTCAGCCCCAGCATTTT CASGSQPQHF
- TRBJ2-3 TRBV7-3 - TGTGCCAGCAGCGAACTCATAGCGGATAGCACAGATACGCAGTATTTT CASSELIADSTDTQYF
few TRBJ2-3 TRBV19 - TGTGCCAGTAGTATAAGAGAAACACGCACAGATACGCAGTATTTT CASSIRETRTDTQYF
few TRBJ2-7 TRBV7-2 - TGTGCCAGCAGCTTAATACCGGGTAACACCTACGAGCAGTACTTC CASSLIPGNTYEQYF
- TRBJ2-3 TRBV18 - TGTGCCATGCGAAGCGGACCCAGCACAGATACGCAGTATTTT CAMRSGPSTDTQYF
few TRBJ2-7 TRBV15 - TGTGCCACCAGCAGTGCCCGACTGGGTAGCTCCTACGAGCAGTACTTC CATSSARLGSSYEQYF
- TRBJ2-1 TRBV9 - TGTGCCTCCACCCGGGACCCCTCGGGTGGAGAGCAGTTCTTC CASTRDPSGGEQFF
- TRBJ2-2 TRBV20-1 - TGCAGTGCTGCCGGGACTGCCACCGGGGAGCTGTTTTTT CSAAGTATGELFF
many TRBJ1-2 TRBV11-2 - TGTGCCAGCAGCCCTCTCTCGACAGCCTCTTCCTATGGCTACACCTTC CASSPLSTASSYGYTF